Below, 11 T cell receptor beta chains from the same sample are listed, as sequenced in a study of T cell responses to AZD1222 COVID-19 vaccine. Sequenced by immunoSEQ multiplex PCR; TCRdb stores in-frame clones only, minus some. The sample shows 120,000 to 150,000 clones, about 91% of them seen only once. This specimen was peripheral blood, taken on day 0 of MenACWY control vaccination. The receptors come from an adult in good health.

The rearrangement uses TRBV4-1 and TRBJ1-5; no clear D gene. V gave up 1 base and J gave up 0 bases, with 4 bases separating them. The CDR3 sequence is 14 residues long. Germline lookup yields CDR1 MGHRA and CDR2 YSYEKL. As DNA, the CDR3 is TGCGCCAGCAGCCAAGGGTTTAGCAATCAGCCCCAGCATTTT. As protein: CASSQGFSNQPQHF.

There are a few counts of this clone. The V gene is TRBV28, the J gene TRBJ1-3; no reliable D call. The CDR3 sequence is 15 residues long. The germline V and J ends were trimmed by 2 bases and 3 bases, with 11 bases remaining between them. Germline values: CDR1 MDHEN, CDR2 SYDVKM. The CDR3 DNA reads TGTGCCAGCAGTTTACCTGGTGATGGTGGAAACACCATATATTTT. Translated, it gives CASSLPGDGGNTIYF.

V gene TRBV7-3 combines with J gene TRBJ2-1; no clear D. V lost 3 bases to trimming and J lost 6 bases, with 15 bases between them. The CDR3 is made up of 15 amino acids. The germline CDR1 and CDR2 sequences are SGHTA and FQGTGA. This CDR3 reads CASSLSPGSGNEQFF. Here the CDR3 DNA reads TGTGCCAGCAGCTTGAGCCCCGGATCTGGCAATGAGCAGTTCTTC.

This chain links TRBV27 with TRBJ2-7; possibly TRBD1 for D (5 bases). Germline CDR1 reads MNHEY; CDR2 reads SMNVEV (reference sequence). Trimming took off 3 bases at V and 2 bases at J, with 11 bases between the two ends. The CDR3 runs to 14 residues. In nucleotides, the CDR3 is TGTGCCAGCAGTTTTTTAGGGGCGACCTACGAGCAGTACTTC. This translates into CASSFLGATYEQYF.

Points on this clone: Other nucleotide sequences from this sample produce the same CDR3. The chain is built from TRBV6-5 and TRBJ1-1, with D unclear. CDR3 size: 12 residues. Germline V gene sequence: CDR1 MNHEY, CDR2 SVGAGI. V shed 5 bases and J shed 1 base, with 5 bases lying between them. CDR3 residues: CASSPGNTEAFF. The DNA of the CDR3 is TGTGCCAGCAGTCCCGGGAACACTGAAGCTTTCTTT.

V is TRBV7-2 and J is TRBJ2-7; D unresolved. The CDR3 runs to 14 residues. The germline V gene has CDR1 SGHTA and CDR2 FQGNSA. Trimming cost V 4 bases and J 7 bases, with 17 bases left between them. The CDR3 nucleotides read TGTGCCAGCAGCTCCCAAACGCTAGTAGGGGAGCAGTACTTC. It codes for CASSSQTLVGEQYF.

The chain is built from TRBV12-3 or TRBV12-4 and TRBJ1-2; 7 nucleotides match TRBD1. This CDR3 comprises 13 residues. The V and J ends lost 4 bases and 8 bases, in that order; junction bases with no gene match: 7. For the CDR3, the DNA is TGTGCCAGCAGTTCTAACAGGGGTAGGGGCTACACCTTC. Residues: CASSSNRGRGYTF.

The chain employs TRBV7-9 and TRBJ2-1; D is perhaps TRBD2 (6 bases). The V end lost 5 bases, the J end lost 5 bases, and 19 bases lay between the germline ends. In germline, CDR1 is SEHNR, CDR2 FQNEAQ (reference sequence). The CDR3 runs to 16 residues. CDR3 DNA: TGTGCCAGCAGCATACCATCACCGGGACTCCACAATGAGCAGTTCTTC. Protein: CASSIPSPGLHNEQFF.

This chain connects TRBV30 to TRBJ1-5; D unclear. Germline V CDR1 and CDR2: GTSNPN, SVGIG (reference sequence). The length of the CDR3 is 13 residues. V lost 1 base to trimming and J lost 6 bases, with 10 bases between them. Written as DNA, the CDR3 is TGTGCCTGGAGTGGTGGGCACGGTCAGCCCCAGCATTTT. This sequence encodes CAWSGGHGQPQHF.

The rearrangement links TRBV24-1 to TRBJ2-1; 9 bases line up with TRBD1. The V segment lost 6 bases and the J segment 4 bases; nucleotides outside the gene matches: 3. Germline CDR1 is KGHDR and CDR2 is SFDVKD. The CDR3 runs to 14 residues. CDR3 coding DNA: TGTGCCACCAGTCGACAGGGGGGATACAATGAGCAGTTCTTC. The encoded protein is CATSRQGGYNEQFF.

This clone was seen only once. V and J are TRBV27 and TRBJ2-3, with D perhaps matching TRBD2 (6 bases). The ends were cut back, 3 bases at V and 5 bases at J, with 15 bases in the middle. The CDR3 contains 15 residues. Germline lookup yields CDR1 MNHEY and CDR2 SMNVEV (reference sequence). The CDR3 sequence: CASSFRGARGDTQYF. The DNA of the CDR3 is TGTGCCAGCAGTTTCCGCGGGGCCCGGGGAGATACGCAGTATTTT.